Listed below are T cell receptor beta chains from one sample, sequenced in a study of CXCR3-negative and CXCR3-positive naive CD8 T cells. TCRdb reprocessed the 5' RACE reads, keeping one entry per CDR3 protein, no DNA. The repertoire table contains over 70,000 distinct CDR3 sequences. Sequences were obtained from naive CXCR3+ CD8+ T cells from blood. These receptors were collected from a human donor in good health. Some clones in this sample may be carry-over from other donors' samples. Each CDR3 is given with its conserved first and last residue.

v_call: TRBV7-9; j_call: TRBJ2-5; cdr3_aa: CASSLGPETQYF
v_call: TRBV28; j_call: TRBJ2-3; cdr3_aa: CASSLLAGGSTDTQYF
v_call: TRBV3-1; j_call: TRBJ2-7; cdr3_aa: CASSQDDLPAANYEQYF
v_call: TRBV29-1; j_call: TRBJ2-7; cdr3_aa: CSVEPLSGYEQYF
v_call: TRBV5-1; j_call: TRBJ2-1; cdr3_aa: CASSFVGQGINEQFF
v_call: TRBV7-9; j_call: TRBJ2-7; cdr3_aa: CASTPREETYEQYF
v_call: TRBV6-5; j_call: TRBJ1-2; cdr3_aa: CASSIDRLPSNYGYTF
v_call: TRBV5-1; j_call: TRBJ2-3; cdr3_aa: CASSFEGSLTDTQYF
v_call: TRBV5-1; j_call: TRBJ2-3; cdr3_aa: CASMDSDTDTQYF
v_call: TRBV7-6; j_call: TRBJ2-1; cdr3_aa: CASSDRGRGNEQFF
v_call: TRBV6-1; j_call: TRBJ2-2; cdr3_aa: CASSQGPYSTGELFF
v_call: TRBV7-9; j_call: TRBJ2-1; cdr3_aa: CASSPRGFLEQFF
v_call: TRBV28; j_call: TRBJ1-4; cdr3_aa: CASSLGGDNEKLFF
v_call: TRBV9; j_call: TRBJ2-5; cdr3_aa: CASSASGGQETQYF
v_call: TRBV29-1; j_call: TRBJ2-7; cdr3_aa: CSVKKGTSGEQYF
v_call: TRBV7-9; j_call: TRBJ2-3; cdr3_aa: CASSLVTSMDTQYF
v_call: TRBV3-1; j_call: TRBJ2-2; cdr3_aa: CASSQGGNPNTGELFF
v_call: TRBV29-1; j_call: TRBJ2-7; cdr3_aa: CSVERWDRESNEQYF
v_call: TRBV7-8; j_call: TRBJ2-7; cdr3_aa: CASSPPPPYEQYF
v_call: TRBV11-2; j_call: TRBJ1-1; cdr3_aa: CASSFEGPWGAFF
v_call: TRBV21-1; j_call: TRBJ2-7; cdr3_aa: CASSKARDGLTNYEQYF
v_call: TRBV21-1; j_call: TRBJ1-1; cdr3_aa: CARFHTGGANTEAFF
v_call: TRBV20-1; j_call: TRBJ2-7; cdr3_aa: CSARGLAGLYEQYF
v_call: TRBV29-1; j_call: TRBJ2-2; cdr3_aa: CSVEGGAEDLTGELFF